The 32 T cell receptor beta chains given below trace back to one sample, sequenced in a study of PD-L1 blockade in urothelial cancer. The time point here: pretreatment peripheral blood. Produced via immunoSEQ multiplex PCR; TCRdb's table is partial and in-frame only. The table lists 50,000 to 55,000 clones, approximately 84% of them singletons. The material sequenced was PBMCs, taken around atezolizumab (anti-PD-L1) treatment. The receptors stem from a man aged 45-65 years with urothelial cancer.

The chain combines TRBV19 with TRBJ1-5; 11 bases line up with TRBD1. The V gene's germline CDR1 is LNHDA and CDR2 SQIVND (reference sequence). V shed 11 bases and J 4 bases; nucleotides not matched to a gene: 4. The CDR3 runs 13 residues. The DNA of the CDR3 is TGTGCCGGGGGGACAGGGGGAAATCAGCCCCAGCATTTT. This sequence encodes CAGGTGGNQPQHF.

The chain carries TRBV4-3 and TRBJ1-1, with 7 bases lining up with TRBD1. The CDR3 has 14 amino acids. The germline gives CDR1 LGHNA, CDR2 YSLEER. V was pared by 4 bases and J by 5 bases, with 7 bases of the junction left unmatched. The CDR3 here is CASSLERGLTEAFF. The CDR3 region has the DNA TGCGCCAGCAGCCTTGAGAGGGGGCTTACTGAAGCTTTCTTT.

The rearrangement uses TRBV29-1 and TRBJ1-4; D possibly corresponds to TRBD1 (6 bases). CDR3 length equals 16 residues. CDR1 and CDR2 (germline): SQVTM, ANQGSEA. V was trimmed by 2 bases and J by 7 bases, leaving 20 bases between them. The CDR3 here is CSVELTGGGVSEKLFF. As DNA, the CDR3 is TGCAGCGTTGAATTGACTGGTGGGGGCGTTAGTGAAAAACTGTTTTTT.

The chain couples TRBV9 to TRBJ1-1; weak D call: TRBD1 (6 bases). Germline CDR1 and CDR2: SGDLS and YYNGEE. Trimming left V 4 bases short and J 8 bases short, with 9 bases between. This CDR3 region has 11 residues. The DNA for the CDR3 is TGTGCCAGCAGCACCGGGACAGAAGCTTTCTTT. Translation gives CASSTGTEAFF.

The chain carries TRBV4-3 and TRBJ1-1; no firm D call. Germline-derived CDR1 and CDR2 are LGHNA and YSLEER. This CDR3 has 15 residues. Trimming left V 3 bases short and J 1 base short, with 12 bases between. The CDR3 DNA reads as TGCGCCAGCAGCCAGAGCTGGGCCGGGAACACTGAAGCTTTCTTT. It encodes CASSQSWAGNTEAFF.

This sequence joins TRBV5-4 and TRBJ2-7, with 7 bases fitting TRBD1. V was pared by 2 bases and J by 4 bases, with 3 bases of the junction left unmatched. The CDR3 consists of 13 residues. In germline, CDR1 is SGHNT, CDR2 YYREEE (reference sequence). The CDR3: CASSLYRGYEQYF. In DNA form, the CDR3 reads TGTGCCAGCAGCTTATACAGGGGATACGAGCAGTACTTC.

This chain uses TRBV5-1 with TRBJ2-7; possible D gene TRBD2, 6 bases. Germline V gene lookup returns CDR1 SGHRS and CDR2 YFSETQ. V was trimmed by 1 base and J by 4 bases, leaving 15 bases between them. CDR3 size: 15 residues. The CDR3 region has the DNA TGCGCCAGCAGCTTGACGGGGAGGATGGGGTACGAGCAGTACTTC. Translating it yields CASSLTGRMGYEQYF.

This clone has only one observation. The gene calls are TRBV28 and TRBJ1-1; D is perhaps TRBD1 (6 bases). V gave up 6 bases and J gave up 3 bases, with 20 bases separating them. CDR1 is MDHEN and CDR2 is SYDVKM in the germline V gene. The CDR3 totals 16 residues. The CDR3: CASSLRGYRVHTEAFF. As DNA, the CDR3 is TGTGCCAGCAGCCTCCGGGGCTACAGGGTTCACACTGAAGCTTTCTTT.

The CDR3 reads CATLGKGANTEAFF. The CDR3 DNA reads as TGTGCCACCCTAGGTAAGGGGGCGAACACTGAAGCTTTCTTT. V is TRBV2 and J is TRBJ1-1, with 7 positions matching TRBD1. The CDR3 sequence is 14 residues long. The junction had 9 bases not matched to a gene; V was cut back by 10 bases and J by 1 base. Germline V lookup: CDR1 SNHLY, CDR2 FYNNEI.

This chain connects TRBV19 to TRBJ2-3; 7 nucleotides match TRBD1. V shed 6 bases and J 1 base; nucleotides not matched to a gene: 4. This CDR3 has 14 residues. Germline V CDR1 and CDR2: LNHDA, SQIVND (reference sequence). CDR3 sequence: CASSPTGRTDTQYF. The CDR3 coding sequence is TGTGCCAGTAGCCCGACAGGGCGCACAGATACGCAGTATTTT.

This clone was counted a single time. The rearrangement links TRBV18 to TRBJ2-5, with TRBD2 identical over 11 bases. J gave up 4 bases and V 6 bases, and 13 bases lay outside the gene matches. CDR1 is KGHSH and CDR2 is LQKENI in the germline V gene. The CDR3 spans 17 residues. CDR3 coding DNA: TGTGCCAGCTCCCCTCTGGATAGCGGGGGGGCCGGAGAGACCCAGTACTTC. It encodes CASSPLDSGGAGETQYF.

The chain combines TRBV2 with TRBJ1-5; 7 nucleotides match TRBD1. The ends lost 5 bases at V and 1 base at J; junction bases unmatched: 2. Germline V gene data show CDR1 as SNHLY and CDR2 as FYNNEI. The CDR3 spans 14 residues. The chain's CDR3 is CASSSTGSNQPQHF. Written as DNA, the CDR3 is TGTGCCAGCAGTTCGACAGGGAGCAATCAGCCCCAGCATTTT.

The chain is built from TRBV28 and TRBJ2-3; a possible D gene is TRBD1 (6 bases). This CDR3 region has 14 residues. Trimming pared 8 bases from V and 4 bases from J, leaving 16 bases between. Germline loops: CDR1 MDHEN, CDR2 SYDVKM. The CDR3 DNA reads as TGTGCCAGCTCCAATCCAGGGGCCCCAGATACGCAGTATTTT. Encoded protein: CASSNPGAPDTQYF. Combining the CDR3 with reference TRBV28 and TRBJ2-3 gives the whole variable domain DVKVTQSSRYLVKRTGEKVFLECVQDMDHENMFWYRQDPGLGLRLIYFSYDVKMKEKGDIPEGYSVSREKKERFSLILESASTNQTSMYLCASSNPGAPDTQYFGPGTRLTVL.

The rearrangement links TRBV19 to TRBJ2-5; D is possibly TRBD1 (6 bases). The germline gives CDR1 LNHDA, CDR2 SQIVND (reference sequence). V lost 3 bases and J lost 5, with 19 bases in between. The CDR3 has 16 residues. The CDR3 DNA sequence: TGTGCCAGTAGTATTACTGGTGGCAGCCAGGGGGAGACCCAGTACTTC. It codes for CASSITGGSQGETQYF.

V usage is TRBV10-2 and J usage is TRBJ2-7, with 9 positions matching TRBD2. The CDR3 extends over 16 amino acids. Germline CDR1 and CDR2: WSHSY and SAAADI. Trimming cost V 4 bases and J 12 bases; bases outside gene matches: 19. CDR3 residues: CASSGTLAGANGDPYF. CDR3 nucleotides: TGCGCCAGCAGTGGGACCTTAGCGGGAGCCAACGGGGACCCGTACTTC.

The chain recombines TRBV10-1 with TRBJ2-7; 8 bases are a match to TRBD2. The trim removed 6 bases at V and 0 bases at J, leaving 10 bases unmatched. CDR1 WNHNN and CDR2 SYGVQD come from the germline V gene (reference sequence). There are 16 residues in the CDR3. Here the CDR3 reads CASSPRAGGNSYEQYF. The CDR3 coding sequence is TGCGCCAGCAGCCCTCGGGCGGGGGGTAACTCCTACGAGCAGTACTTC.

A single count supports this clone. The J gene is TRBJ2-2, the V gene TRBV4-2, with 10 bases that match TRBD1. This CDR3 is 16 amino acids long. Germline trimming cut 3 bases from V and 4 bases from J; bases unmatched to any gene: 5. Germline-derived CDR1 and CDR2 are LGHNA and YNFKEQ. Here the CDR3 DNA reads TGTGCCAGCAGCCACCCGACAGGGGGCGGCACCGGGGAGCTGTTTTTT. Its translation: CASSHPTGGGTGELFF.

The chain recombines TRBV28 with TRBJ2-2; 9 bases are a match to TRBD1. Germline assignment: CDR1 MDHEN and CDR2 SYDVKM. This CDR3 contains 16 residues. V shed 6 bases and J 5 bases; nucleotides not matched to a gene: 10. The CDR3 protein is CASRLIRTGDTGELFF. In nucleotides, the CDR3 is TGTGCCAGCAGATTAATTCGGACAGGGGATACCGGGGAGCTGTTTTTT.

The V and J genes are TRBV10-3 and TRBJ2-2, with 8 bases identical to TRBD1. The CDR3 is made up of 14 amino acids. With 9 bases clipped from V and 5 bases from J, the junction kept 8 bases outside the gene matches. The germline V gene encodes CDR1 ENHRY and CDR2 SYGVKD. CDR3 sequence: CAIRGTGETGELFF. Written as DNA, the CDR3 is TGTGCCATAAGAGGGACAGGAGAAACCGGGGAGCTGTTTTTT.

The genes are TRBV27 and TRBJ1-2; 10 bases are a match to TRBD1. The CDR3 sequence is 13 residues long. V gave up 5 bases and J gave up 8 bases; unmatched junction bases: 5. Germline lookup yields CDR1 MNHEY and CDR2 SMNVEV (reference sequence). As DNA, the CDR3 is TGTGCCAGCAGTGCTGGGACAGGGGTCGGCTACACCTTC. Its translation: CASSAGTGVGYTF.

This clone has just one count. The genes are TRBV27 and TRBJ1-4; TRBD1 agrees at 7 bases. The CDR3 is 15 amino acids. Germline values: CDR1 MNHEY, CDR2 SMNVEV (reference sequence). Losses at the gene ends were 8 bases for V and 2 bases for J; bases not matched to a gene: 8. DNA of the CDR3: TGTGCCAGCTCTAAACAGGGGCGGACTAATGAAAAACTGTTTTTT. It codes for CASSKQGRTNEKLFF.

This clone has only one observation. V is TRBV18 and J is TRBJ2-7; 7 bases line up with TRBD1. Trimming took 5 bases from V and 1 from J; bases not matched to a gene: 5. The germline CDR1 and CDR2 sequences are KGHSH and LQKENI. The CDR3 is 14 residues long. CDR3 sequence reads: CASSKATGSYEQYF. The CDR3 region has the DNA TGTGCCAGCTCAAAGGCGACAGGGTCCTACGAGCAGTACTTC.

The chain couples TRBV19 to TRBJ2-1; D perhaps matches TRBD2 (5 bases). The CDR3 sequence is 15 residues long. In germline, CDR1 is LNHDA, CDR2 SQIVND (reference sequence). The V end lost 5 bases, the J end lost 4 bases, and 15 bases lay between the germline ends. The CDR3 is CASSYGHGGYNEQFF. The CDR3 DNA follows: TGTGCCAGTAGTTACGGTCATGGAGGATACAATGAGCAGTTCTTC.

This clone was counted a single time. The chain has TRBV2 and TRBJ2-3; 7 nucleotides align to TRBD1. Trimming at V came to 6 bases and at J to 3 bases, leaving 9 bases not matched to a gene. The CDR3 has 15 residues. Germline values: CDR1 SNHLY, CDR2 FYNNEI. The CDR3 DNA is TGTGCCAGCAGACCTCGGGACAGCCCGACAGATACGCAGTATTTT. Translation: CASRPRDSPTDTQYF.

V gene TRBV29-1 combines with J gene TRBJ1-1, with a weak D call TRBD1 (6 bases). The V gene's germline CDR1 is SQVTM and CDR2 ANQGSEA. The CDR3 consists of 17 residues. The germline V and J ends were trimmed by 0 bases and 0 bases, with 17 bases remaining between them. DNA of the CDR3: TGCAGCGTTGAAGATCCACAGGGTATAGGGCTGAACACTGAAGCTTTCTTT. It specifies CSVEDPQGIGLNTEAFF.

The rearrangement uses TRBV7-9 and TRBJ2-1, with a tentative D call TRBD2 (5 bases). Germline V lookup: CDR1 SEHNR, CDR2 FQNEAQ (reference sequence). The CDR3 is 14 residues long. V lost 2 bases and J 2 bases, leaving 7 bases between the germline ends. The CDR3 nucleotides read TGTGCCAGCAGCTTACACGGGACCTACAATGAGCAGTTCTTC. It encodes CASSLHGTYNEQFF.

The gene calls are TRBV21-1 and TRBJ2-5; the D call TRBD2 from the table was never checked on the DNA. TRBV21-1 is an annotated pseudogene. The CDR3 is made up of 15 amino acids. The CDR3 here is CASSPVAGGKETQYF. In nucleotides, the CDR3 is TGTGCCAGCAGCCCCGTAGCGGGGGGAAAGGAGACCCAGTACTTC.

The gene calls are TRBV10-3 and TRBJ1-2; 10 bases are shared with TRBD1. With V trimmed by 9 bases and J by 8 bases, 12 bases remained unmatched. The germline gives CDR1 ENHRY, CDR2 SYGVKD. This CDR3 is 14 amino acids long. Here the CDR3 DNA reads TGTGCCATACGAGCCGGGACAGGGGTAGGGGGCTACACCTTC. Its translation: CAIRAGTGVGGYTF.

The CDR3 loop is CASSKDRVVVYEQYF. The CDR3 DNA follows: TGTGCCAGCAGCAAGGACAGGGTTGTCGTCTACGAGCAGTACTTC. The V call is TRBV7-9, the J call TRBJ2-7, with 8 nucleotides matching TRBD1. Germline CDR1 SEHNR, CDR2 FQNEAQ (reference sequence). The CDR3 spans 15 residues. J was trimmed by 3 bases and V by 5 bases; bases with no gene match: 9.

This clone was found a few times. The chain couples TRBV7-2 to TRBJ1-6; D possibly corresponds to TRBD1 (5 bases). Germline lookup yields CDR1 SGHTA and CDR2 FQGNSA. This CDR3 spans 14 amino acids. Trimming removed 2 bases at V and 7 bases at J, with 9 bases between. In DNA, the CDR3 is TGTGCCAGCAGCTTATTGAAGGGGAATTCACCCCTCCACTTT. It translates to CASSLLKGNSPLHF.

The genes are TRBV7-9 and TRBJ2-1, with TRBD1 matching 7 bases. CDR3 length equals 15 residues. Germline values: CDR1 SEHNR, CDR2 FQNEAQ (reference sequence). Trimming took 1 base from V and 6 from J; bases not matched to a gene: 6. CDR3 DNA: TGTGCCAGCAGCTTAGGACAGGGAAAAGTCAATGAGCAGTTCTTC. Translating it yields CASSLGQGKVNEQFF.

The genes are TRBV11-2 and TRBJ2-1; 9 bases agree with TRBD2. Per germline, CDR1 SGHAT and CDR2 FQNNGV. Trimming removed 5 bases from V and 4 bases from J; junction bases left unmatched: 9. CDR3 length equals 16 residues. The CDR3 reads CASSPVASGVYNEQFF. As DNA, the CDR3 is TGTGCCAGCAGCCCCGTCGCTAGCGGGGTATACAATGAGCAGTTCTTC.